These 11 T cell receptor beta chains were sequenced from one sample in a study of blood T cells in healthy people across ages. Combining a sample-barcoded 5' primer with a J-beta primer mix, a second PCR ran for roughly 6 to 12 cycles. A single record per CDR3 protein comes from TCRdb applying MiXCR to the 5' RACE reads. The sample holds over 1,500,000 distinct CDR3 sequences; approximately 39% are singletons and the top ten take more than 20%. Specimen: blood. The receptors originated from a human donor in good health.

This clonotype was counted only a few times. The chain couples TRBV12-3 or TRBV12-4 to TRBJ2-3; possible D gene TRBD1, 5 bases. With 5 bases removed from V and 6 bases from J, the gap between germline ends came to 15 bases. The CDR3 totals 14 residues. CDR3 protein: CASSEAGLGDTQYF. The CDR3 DNA reads TGTGCCAGCAGTGAGGCAGGGCTGGGGGATACGCAGTATTTT.

In its sample, this clonotype was seen many times. The chain links TRBV7-2 to TRBJ2-1; D unclear. Germline assignment: CDR1 SGHTA and CDR2 FQGNSA. With 6 bases removed from V and 3 bases from J, the gap between germline ends came to 3 bases. The CDR3 runs 11 residues. The CDR3 region has the DNA TGTGCCAGCAGTTACTACAATGAGCAGTTCTTC. Protein: CASSYYNEQFF. Full variable domain (outside the CDR3, taken from reference TRBV7-2 and TRBJ2-1): GAGVSQSPSNKVTEKGKDVELRCDPISGHTALYWYRQSLGQGLEFLIYFQGNSAPDKSGLPSDRFSAERTGGSVSTLTIQRTQQEDSAVYLCASSYYNEQFFGPGTRLTVL.

There are many counts of this clonotype. V usage is TRBV20-1 and J usage is TRBJ2-1; D might be TRBD2 (6 bases). The germline V gene encodes CDR1 DFQATT and CDR2 SNEGSKA (reference sequence). The CDR3 length is 15 residues. The CDR3 bases are TGCAGCGCCGGCAGGCCGGGGGAACCTTACAATGAGCAGTTCTTC. Protein sequence: CSAGRPGEPYNEQFF.

This chain links TRBV3-1 with TRBJ1-2, with D hard to call. There are 13 residues in the CDR3. V shed 4 bases and J shed 7 bases, with 13 bases lying between them. In germline, CDR1 is LGHDT, CDR2 YNNKEL (reference sequence). The CDR3 region is CASSLEGNSGYTF. CDR3 nucleotide sequence: TGTGCCAGCAGCCTAGAAGGGAATTCTGGCTACACCTTC.

This clonotype was counted between two and nine times. The chain employs TRBV7-2 and TRBJ2-5, with D unclear. The J call is doubtful: the DNA matches TRBJ2-7 better. Germline V gene data show CDR1 as SGHTA and CDR2 as FQGNSA. The CDR3 totals 13 residues. The chain's CDR3 is CASSSRFTYEQYF. The CDR3 DNA is TGTGCCAGCAGCTCCCGATTCACCTACGAGCAGTACTTC.

This clonotype was found once. V usage is TRBV29-1 and J usage is TRBJ1-2, with D possibly matching TRBD1 (6 bases). Trimming removed 4 bases from V and 8 bases from J, with 17 bases in between. Germline CDR1 SQVTM, CDR2 ANQGSEA. This CDR3 is 13 amino acids long. The CDR3 spells CSVGEEWGGGYTF. As DNA, the CDR3 is TGCAGCGTTGGCGAGGAGTGGGGGGGCGGCTACACCTTC. The full variable domain, with the rest looked up from reference TRBV29-1 and TRBJ1-2, is SAVISQKPSRDICQRGTSLTIQCQVDSQVTMMFWYRQQPGQSLTLIATANQGSEATYESGFVIDKFPISRPNLTFSTLTVSNMSPEDSSIYLCSVGEEWGGGYTFGSGTRLTVV.

V gene TRBV6-5 combines with J gene TRBJ2-7; D remains unclear. Trimming stripped 0 bases from V and 12 bases from J, with 15 bases between. In germline, CDR1 is MNHEY, CDR2 SVGAGI. The CDR3 runs 13 residues. CDR3 region: CASSYSEKGRWYF. CDR3 bases: TGTGCCAGCAGTTACTCGGAGAAGGGCCGATGGTACTTC.

The chain joins TRBV5-5 to TRBJ1-6; D uncertain. Germline V gene sequence: CDR1 SGHKS, CDR2 YYEKEE (reference sequence). CDR3 size: 13 residues. Trimming took 1 base from V and 8 from J, leaving 7 bases between them. CDR3 nucleotide sequence: TGTGCCAGCAGCTTGACAGATTATTCACCCCTCCACTTT. It encodes CASSLTDYSPLHF.

The V gene is TRBV12-3 or TRBV12-4, the J gene TRBJ2-1, with TRBD2 matching 13 bases. CDR3 length equals 21 residues. V was clipped by 3 bases and J by 0 bases; unmatched bases: 14. CDR3 residues: CASSFGTSGDVPQFSYNEQFF. Here the CDR3 DNA reads TGTGCCAGCAGTTTTGGGACTAGCGGGGACGTTCCCCAATTCTCCTACAATGAGCAGTTCTTC.

This clonotype was counted many times. This chain links TRBV9 with TRBJ2-7; TRBD1 matches at 9 bases. V shed 0 bases, J shed 3 bases, and the junction held 1 base outside the gene matches. CDR1 is SGDLS, CDR2 YYNGEE, per germline. This CDR3 is 14 amino acids long. The CDR3 DNA sequence: TGTGCCAGCAGCGTAGGGGGACAGGGCTACGAGCAGTACTTC. The encoded protein is CASSVGGQGYEQYF.

This rearrangement joins TRBV20-1 to TRBJ2-6; D is uncertain. This CDR3 comprises 13 residues. Germline V lookup: CDR1 DFQATT, CDR2 SNEGSKA (reference sequence). The V end was cut by 4 bases, the J end by 4 bases, with 8 bases between. The CDR3 DNA follows: TGCAGTGCTATAAAGTTCGGGGCCAACGTCCTGACTTTC. Its protein is CSAIKFGANVLTF.